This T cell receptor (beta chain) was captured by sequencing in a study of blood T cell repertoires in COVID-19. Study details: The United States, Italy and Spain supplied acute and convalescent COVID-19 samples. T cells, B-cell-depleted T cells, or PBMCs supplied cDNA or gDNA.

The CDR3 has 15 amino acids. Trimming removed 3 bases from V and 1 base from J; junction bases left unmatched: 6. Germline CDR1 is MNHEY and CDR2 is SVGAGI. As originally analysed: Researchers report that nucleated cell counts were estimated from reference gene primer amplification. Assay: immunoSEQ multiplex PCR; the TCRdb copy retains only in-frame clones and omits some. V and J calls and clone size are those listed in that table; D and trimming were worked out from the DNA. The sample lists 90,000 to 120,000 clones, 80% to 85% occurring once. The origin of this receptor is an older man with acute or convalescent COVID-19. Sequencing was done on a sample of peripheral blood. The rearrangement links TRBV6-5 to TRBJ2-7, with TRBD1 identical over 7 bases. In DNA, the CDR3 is TGTGCCAGCAGTTATTTCAGACAGGGATCCTACGAGCAGTACTTC. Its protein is CASSYFRQGSYEQYF.